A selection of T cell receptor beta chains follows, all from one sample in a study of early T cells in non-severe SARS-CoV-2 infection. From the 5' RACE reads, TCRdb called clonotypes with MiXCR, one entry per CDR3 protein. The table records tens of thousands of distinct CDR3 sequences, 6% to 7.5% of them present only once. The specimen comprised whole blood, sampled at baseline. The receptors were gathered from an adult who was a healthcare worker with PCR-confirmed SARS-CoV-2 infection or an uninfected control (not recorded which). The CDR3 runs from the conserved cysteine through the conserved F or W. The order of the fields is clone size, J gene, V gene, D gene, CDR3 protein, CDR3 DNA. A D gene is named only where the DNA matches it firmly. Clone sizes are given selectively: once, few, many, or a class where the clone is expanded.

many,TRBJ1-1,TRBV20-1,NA,CSARRRVNTEAFF,TGCAGTGCTAGGCGTAGGGTGAACACTGAAGCTTTCTTT
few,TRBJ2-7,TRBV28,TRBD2,CASSWTSSSYEQYF,TGTGCCAGCAGTTGGACTAGCAGCTCCTACGAGCAGTACTTC
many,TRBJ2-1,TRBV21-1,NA,CASSKVVAGLNEQFF,TGTGCCAGCAGCAAAGTGGTGGCGGGATTGAATGAGCAGTTCTTC
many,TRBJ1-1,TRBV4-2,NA,CASSQTRRTNTEAFF,TGTGCCAGCAGCCAAACCCGAAGGACAAACACTGAAGCTTTCTTT
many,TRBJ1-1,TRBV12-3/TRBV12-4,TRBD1,CASRDRGEAFF,TGTGCCAGCAGAGACAGGGGGGAAGCTTTCTTT
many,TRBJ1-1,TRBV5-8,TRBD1,CASSLGTGEGDAFF,TGTGCCAGCAGCTTGGGAACAGGGGAGGGGGACGCTTTCTTT
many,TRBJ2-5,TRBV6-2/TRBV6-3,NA,CASNWGLAVQETQYF,TGTGCCAGCAACTGGGGGCTAGCGGTCCAAGAGACCCAGTACTTC
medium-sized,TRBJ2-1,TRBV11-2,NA,CASSSGLYNEQFF,TGTGCCAGCAGCTCGGGCCTTTACAATGAGCAGTTCTTC
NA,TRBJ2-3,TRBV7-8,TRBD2,CASSLSTSGGITQYF,TGTGCCAGCAGCTTAAGCACTAGCGGGGGTATAACGCAGTATTTT
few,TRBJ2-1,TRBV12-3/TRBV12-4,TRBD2,CASSPGLAGLEQFF,TGTGCCAGCAGTCCAGGACTAGCGGGTTTAGAGCAGTTCTTC
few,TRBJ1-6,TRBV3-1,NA,CASSQENGYNSPLHF,TGTGCCAGCAGCCAAGAAAACGGGTATAATTCACCCCTCCACTTT
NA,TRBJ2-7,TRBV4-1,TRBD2,CASSQSSGTYEQYF,TGCGCCAGCAGCCAATCTAGCGGGACCTACGAGCAGTACTTC
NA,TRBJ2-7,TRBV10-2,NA,CASSDQQSFREQYF,TGCGCCAGCAGTGATCAGCAAAGTTTCCGCGAGCAGTACTTC
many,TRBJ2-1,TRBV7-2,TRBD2,CASSLARLADLAGNEQFF,TGTGCCAGCAGCTTAGCGCGACTAGCGGACCTGGCTGGGAATGAGCAGTTCTTC
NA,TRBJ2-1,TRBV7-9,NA,CASSLVPDRNEQFF,TGTGCCAGCAGCTTAGTCCCCGACAGGAATGAGCAGTTCTTC
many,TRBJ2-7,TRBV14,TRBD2,CASTAAGVASYEQYF,TGTGCCAGCACCGCAGCGGGAGTTGCTTCGTACGAGCAGTACTTC
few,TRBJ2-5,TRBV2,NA,CASSEAGPETQYF,TGTGCCAGCAGTGAAGCGGGACCGGAGACCCAGTACTTC
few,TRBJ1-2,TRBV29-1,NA,CSVLRQWGYTF,TGCAGCGTTCTCCGACAGTGGGGCTACACCTTC
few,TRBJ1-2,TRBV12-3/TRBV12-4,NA,CASSDSFGYTF,TGTGCCAGCAGCGACAGTTTCGGCTACACCTTC
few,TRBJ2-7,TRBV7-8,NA,CASSLALEKTTYEQYF,TGTGCCAGCAGCTTAGCCTTGGAGAAAACTACCTACGAGCAGTACTTC
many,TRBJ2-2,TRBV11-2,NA,CASSILLGPRNTGELFF,TGTGCCAGCAGCATTCTTCTAGGACCGCGAAACACCGGGGAGCTGTTTTTT
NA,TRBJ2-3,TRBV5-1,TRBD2,CASGGLAASTDTQYF,TGCGCCAGCGGAGGACTAGCGGCTAGCACAGATACGCAGTATTTT
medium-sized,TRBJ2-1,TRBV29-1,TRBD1,CSVRKRRTGTDPYNEQFF,TGCAGCGTGAGGAAACGACGAACCGGGACAGATCCCTACAATGAGCAGTTCTTC
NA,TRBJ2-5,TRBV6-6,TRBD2,CASSQIAGQETQYF,TGTGCCAGCAGTCAAATAGCGGGACAAGAGACCCAGTACTTC
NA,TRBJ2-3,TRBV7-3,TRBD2,CASKLAGASDTQYF,TGTGCCAGCAAACTAGCGGGAGCCTCAGATACGCAGTATTTT